These 25 T cell receptor beta chains share one sample of origin, sequenced in a study of cytomegalovirus exposure and HLA in healthy donors. It was with 60 Vbeta and 13 Jbeta primers that the PCR ran. Measured with immunoSEQ multiplex PCR; TCRdb has only the in-frame clones, and not every one. The data hold about 140,000 clones, with around four fifths observed a single time. The sequenced material came from PBMCs. The source is a male donor in good health and CMV-seronegative.

The V gene is TRBV11-2, the J gene TRBJ1-3; D is unclear. Germline V lookup: CDR1 SGHAT, CDR2 FQNNGV. V was shortened by 1 base and J by 0 bases, with 13 bases between the two germline ends. This CDR3 spans 17 amino acids. DNA for the CDR3: TGTGCCAGCAGCTTAGTTTGGACTGAGAGCTCTGGAAACACCATATATTTT. This encodes CASSLVWTESSGNTIYF.

V gene TRBV6-1 combines with J gene TRBJ2-1, with TRBD2 as a possible D gene (5 bases). The V end was cut by 4 bases, the J end by 1 base, with 11 bases between. The CDR3 extends over 15 amino acids. Germline CDR1 and CDR2: MNHNS and SASEGT. The CDR3 loop is CASSADGMSYNEQFF. The CDR3 DNA follows: TGTGCCAGCAGTGCCGACGGGATGTCCTACAATGAGCAGTTCTTC.

Comments on this clone: This could be a read error, since a much larger clone is one nucleotide away. This chain joins TRBV4-2 and TRBJ2-7; D is unclear. The CDR3 loop spans 12 amino acids. Looked up from germline, CDR1 is LGHNA and CDR2 is YNFKEQ. The germline V and J ends were trimmed by 4 bases and 3 bases, with 7 bases remaining between them. For the CDR3, the DNA is TGTGCCAGCAGCCCAACTGGCTACGAGCAGTACTTC. This gives the protein CASSPTGYEQYF.

The chain uses TRBV6-1 and TRBJ1-2; 8 nucleotides match TRBD1. The CDR3 runs to 16 residues. The V segment lost 1 base and the J segment 4 bases; nucleotides outside the gene matches: 8. Per germline, CDR1 MNHNS and CDR2 SASEGT. The CDR3 bases are TGTGCCAGCAGTGAAGACGGAAACACAGGGGGCTATGGCTACACCTTC. Its translation: CASSEDGNTGGYGYTF.

The chain is built from TRBV19 and TRBJ1-5, with 9 bases matching TRBD1. Germline values: CDR1 LNHDA, CDR2 SQIVND (reference sequence). The trim removed 8 bases at V and 5 bases at J, leaving 10 bases unmatched. This CDR3 comprises 15 residues. CDR3 DNA: TGTGCCAGTGGTCCTAAGGGACAGGGCCATCAGCCCCAGCATTTT. It codes for CASGPKGQGHQPQHF. Using reference TRBV19 and TRBJ1-5 for the parts outside the CDR3, the full variable domain is DGGITQSPKYLFRKEGQNVTLSCEQNLNHDAMYWYRQDPGQGLRLIYYSQIVNDFQKGDIAEGYSVSREKKESFPLTVTSAQKNPTAFYLCASGPKGQGHQPQHFGDGTRLSIL.

V and J are TRBV7-2 and TRBJ1-2, with D possibly matching TRBD1 (6 bases). V lost 8 bases and J lost 2, with 18 bases in between. Germline V gene sequence: CDR1 SGHTA, CDR2 FQGNSA. The CDR3 length is 15 residues. The CDR3 is CASGLTWGLNYGYTF. CDR3 nucleotides: TGTGCCAGCGGCCTAACTTGGGGGCTAAACTATGGCTACACCTTC.

The chain is built from TRBV7-9 and TRBJ2-3; 11 bases line up with TRBD2. Germline CDR1 and CDR2: SEHNR and FQNEAQ (reference sequence). The CDR3 is 17 amino acids. V lost 5 bases, J lost 2 bases, and 9 bases stayed unmatched. This CDR3 reads CASSRIAGGLVTDTQYF. DNA for the CDR3: TGTGCCAGCAGCCGAATAGCGGGGGGGCTTGTCACAGATACGCAGTATTTT.

This clone was counted once. V and J are TRBV7-3 and TRBJ2-5; D is possibly TRBD1 (6 bases). V lost 2 bases to trimming and J lost 2 bases, with 12 bases between them. CDR3 length: 15 residues. Germline V gene lookup returns CDR1 SGHTA and CDR2 FQGTGA. As DNA, the CDR3 is TGTGCCAGCAGCTTACAGGGGCGGTGGCAAGAGACCCAGTACTTC. Its translation is CASSLQGRWQETQYF. Filled out from reference TRBV7-3 and TRBJ2-5, the complete variable domain reads GAGVSQTPSNKVTEKGKYVELRCDPISGHTALYWYRQSLGQGPEFLIYFQGTGAADDSGLPNDRFFAVRPEGSVSTLKIQRTERGDSAVYLCASSLQGRWQETQYFGPGTRLLVL.

The J gene is TRBJ1-1, the V gene TRBV4-2; 7 bases fit TRBD1. The CDR3 covers 13 residues. The germline V gene has CDR1 LGHNA and CDR2 YNFKEQ. V lost 6 bases and J lost 1; bases outside the gene matches: 2. The DNA for the CDR3 is TGTGCCAGCAGTGGACAGGCGAACACTGAAGCTTTCTTT. This encodes CASSGQANTEAFF.

This clone has more than one count but fewer than ten. The rearrangement joins TRBV23-1 to TRBJ2-1; weak D call: TRBD2 (5 bases). TRBV23-1 is designated an ORF whose function remains uncertain. This CDR3 spans 16 amino acids. Trimming took 3 bases from V and 9 from J, leaving 21 bases between them. The CDR3 loop reads CASSHLAFSKGGEQFF. The CDR3 nucleotides read TGCGCCAGCAGTCATCTAGCCTTTTCTAAGGGTGGTGAGCAGTTCTTC.

This clone was recorded a few times. The rearrangement links TRBV23-1 to TRBJ2-1; D unresolved. TRBV23-1 is known as an ORF, though its function is uncertain. This CDR3 spans 13 amino acids. V was trimmed by 4 bases and J by 15 bases, leaving 19 bases between them. The CDR3 spells CASSLVHPGFVFF. CDR3 DNA sequence: TGCGCCAGCAGTCTAGTCCACCCGGGTTTCGTGTTCTTC.

The V gene is TRBV28, the J gene TRBJ2-1, with 8 bases that match TRBD2. Germline V gene sequence: CDR1 MDHEN, CDR2 SYDVKM. The CDR3 loop spans 15 amino acids. The V gene end was trimmed by 10 bases and the J gene end by 6 bases; junction bases not matched to a gene: 14. CDR3 bases: TGTGCCACCGCCGAACCCTCGACTAGCGCCAATGAGCAGTTCTTC. This gives the protein CATAEPSTSANEQFF.

The chain carries TRBV11-2 and TRBJ2-7, with D maybe TRBD1 (6 bases). Trimming took 0 bases from V and 4 from J, leaving 13 bases between them. The CDR3 extends over 15 amino acids. Germline assignment: CDR1 SGHAT and CDR2 FQNNGV. Written as DNA, the CDR3 is TGTGCCAGCAGCTTAGACCAATGGACAGTTTACGAGCAGTACTTC. Translating gives CASSLDQWTVYEQYF.

The DNA of the CDR3 is TGTGCCTGGAGCCGGGGACAGGGAGCCTACGAGCAGTACTTC. Amino acid sequence: CAWSRGQGAYEQYF. The chain links TRBV30 to TRBJ2-7; 9 bases match TRBD1. Unmatched junction bases numbered 5, after V lost 3 bases and J lost 2 bases. The CDR3 has 14 amino acids. Per the germline V gene, CDR1 is GTSNPN and CDR2 is SVGIG (reference sequence).

This chain uses TRBV19 with TRBJ1-2; 8 bases line up with TRBD1. This CDR3 spans 13 amino acids. Germline assignment: CDR1 LNHDA and CDR2 SQIVND (reference sequence). J gave up 3 bases and V 5 bases, and 2 bases lay outside the gene matches. The CDR3 DNA sequence: TGTGCCAGTAGTTCACAGGGGGACTATGGCTACACCTTC. It is translated as CASSSQGDYGYTF.

The V gene is TRBV7-8, the J gene TRBJ1-1; D gene ambiguous. CDR1 SGHVS and CDR2 FQNEAQ come from the germline V gene. V was pared by 1 base and J by 6 bases, with 15 bases between. The CDR3 length is 15 residues. CDR3 residues: CASSLGEGSGPEAFF. The CDR3, as DNA: TGTGCCAGCAGCTTAGGGGAGGGAAGCGGACCTGAAGCTTTCTTT.

This sequence joins TRBV5-3 and TRBJ1-5, with TRBD1 matching over 8 bases. TRBV5-3 is filed as an ORF, its function uncertain. After removal of 0 bases from V and 2 bases from J, the junction contained 1 base not matched to a gene. The CDR3 has 15 residues. The CDR3 is CARSLEDRGNQPQHF. CDR3 nucleotide sequence: TGTGCCAGAAGCTTGGAGGACAGGGGCAATCAGCCCCAGCATTTT.

The gene calls are TRBV18 and TRBJ2-7; 9 positions agree with TRBD1. Trimming at V came to 6 bases and at J to 3 bases, leaving 9 bases not matched to a gene. The CDR3 contains 15 residues. The germline CDR1 and CDR2 sequences are KGHSH and LQKENI. This CDR3 reads CASSRDREGIYEQYF. CDR3 coding DNA: TGTGCCAGCTCCAGGGACAGGGAAGGGATCTACGAGCAGTACTTC.

The chain employs TRBV7-2 and TRBJ2-7; 11 bases line up with TRBD2. V shed 4 bases, J shed 2 bases, and the junction held 4 bases outside the gene matches. The CDR3 totals 15 residues. The germline gives CDR1 SGHTA, CDR2 FQGNSA. The CDR3 is CASSSQTSGAYEQYF. The CDR3 nucleotides read TGTGCCAGCAGCTCTCAGACTAGCGGGGCCTACGAGCAGTACTTC.

J is TRBJ2-1 and V is TRBV19; 7 bases agree with TRBD1. J gave up 0 bases and V 0 bases, and 2 bases lay outside the gene matches. Germline loops: CDR1 LNHDA, CDR2 SQIVND (reference sequence). The CDR3 runs to 16 residues. The CDR3 DNA reads TGTGCCAGTAGTATAGAGGGGACAGTCTCCTACAATGAGCAGTTCTTC. It codes for CASSIEGTVSYNEQFF.

V usage is TRBV5-1 and J usage is TRBJ2-1, with TRBD2 matching 13 bases. V was pared by 4 bases and J by 7 bases, with 5 bases of the junction left unmatched. CDR3 length: 15 amino acids. Germline CDR1 SGHRS, CDR2 YFSETQ. This CDR3 reads CASSAGTSGTNEQFF. The CDR3 DNA follows: TGCGCCAGCAGCGCTGGGACTAGCGGGACAAATGAGCAGTTCTTC.

The V and J genes are TRBV12-2 and TRBJ2-5; the D segment call TRBD1 is taken from the table without a DNA check. TRBV12-2 is listed as a pseudogene. CDR3 size: 15 residues. The CDR3 nucleotides are TGTGCAAGTCGCTTCGCGGGACAGGGGAGGGAGACCCAGTACTTC. It specifies CASRFAGQGRETQYF.

The gene calls are TRBV7-3 and TRBJ2-1; TRBD2 matches at 11 bases. CDR1 is SGHTA and CDR2 is FQGTGA in the germline V gene. After removal of 2 bases from V and 3 bases from J, the junction contained 9 bases not matched to a gene. CDR3 size: 18 residues. The chain's CDR3 is CASSLVSGGAGLYNEQFF. The CDR3 nucleotides are TGTGCCAGCAGCTTAGTTAGCGGGGGGGCAGGCCTCTACAATGAGCAGTTCTTC.

This clone was seen only a few times. The J gene is TRBJ2-7, the V gene TRBV7-8, with 14 bases aligning to TRBD2. The CDR3 covers 15 residues. The V segment lost 1 base and the J segment 4 bases; nucleotides outside the gene matches: 0. Germline CDR1 reads SGHVS; CDR2 reads FQNEAQ. CDR3 bases: TGTGCCAGCAGCTTAGGGACTAGCGGGAGGTACGAGCAGTACTTC. Its protein is CASSLGTSGRYEQYF.

The chain is built from TRBV5-8 and TRBJ2-2, with 7 bases that match TRBD2. Unmatched junction bases numbered 5, after V lost 2 bases and J lost 1 base. The CDR3 contains 16 residues. Germline values: CDR1 SGHTS, CDR2 YDEGEE. The CDR3 nucleotides are TGTGCCAGCAGCTTTTTTGGGAGGGGGAACACCGGGGAGCTGTTTTTT. Encoded protein: CASSFFGRGNTGELFF.